The sequence of this T cell receptor (beta chain) was determined in a study of blood T cell repertoires in COVID-19. Germline V lookup: CDR1 SGHTA, CDR2 FQGTGA. This CDR3 region has 15 residues. Trimming shortened V by 5 bases and J by 3 bases, and 15 bases separated the two germline ends. TCRdb's table, derived via immunoSEQ multiplex PCR, lists solely in-frame clones and lacks some. Of roughly 200,000 clones listed, 80% to 90% are singletons. This TCR was recovered from a human donor with active or convalescent COVID-19. The donor label of this sample is uncertain. Sequenced sample: peripheral blood. The chain uses TRBV7-3 and TRBJ2-3; TRBD1 might be the D (6 bases). CDR3: CASSPHRERTDTQYF. CDR3 sequence (DNA): TGTGCCAGCAGCCCCCACAGGGAGAGGACAGATACGCAGTATTTT.